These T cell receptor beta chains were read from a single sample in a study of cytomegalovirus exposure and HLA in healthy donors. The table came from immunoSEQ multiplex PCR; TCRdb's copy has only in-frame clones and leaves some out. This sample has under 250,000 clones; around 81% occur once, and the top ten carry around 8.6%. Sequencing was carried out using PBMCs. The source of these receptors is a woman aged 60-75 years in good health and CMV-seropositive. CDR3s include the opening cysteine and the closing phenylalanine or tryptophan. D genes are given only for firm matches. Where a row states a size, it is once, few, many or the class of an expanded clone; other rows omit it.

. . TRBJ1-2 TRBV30 CAWSSRNYGYTF TGTGCCTGGAGTTCCAGGAACTATGGCTACACCTTC
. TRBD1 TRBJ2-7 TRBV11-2 CASSLTDRGTYEQYF TGTGCCAGCAGCTTAACGGACAGGGGGACCTACGAGCAGTACTTC
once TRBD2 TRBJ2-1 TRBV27 CASSLSILAGAYNEQFF TGTGCCAGCAGTTTATCGATTCTAGCGGGAGCCTACAATGAGCAGTTCTTC
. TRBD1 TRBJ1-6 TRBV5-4 CASSSPGTGRSPLHF TGTGCCAGCAGCTCCCCCGGGACAGGCCGATCACCCCTCCACTTT
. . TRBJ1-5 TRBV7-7 CASSRDLNQPQHF TGTGCTAGCAGCCGGGACTTGAACCAGCCCCAGCATTTT
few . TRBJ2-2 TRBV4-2 CASSQEKSVGELFF TGTGCCAGCAGCCAAGAAAAGTCAGTCGGGGAGCTGTTTTTT
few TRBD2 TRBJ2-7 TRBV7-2 CASRPSSGASYEQYF TGTGCCAGCAGACCTTCCAGCGGGGCTTCCTACGAGCAGTACTTC
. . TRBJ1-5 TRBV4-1 CASSHPPTGSNQPQHF TGCGCCAGCAGCCATCCCCCGACAGGCTCCAATCAGCCCCAGCATTTT
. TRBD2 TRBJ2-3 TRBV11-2 CASSLAAGATDTQYF TGTGCCAGCAGCTTAGCAGCGGGAGCCACAGATACGCAGTATTTT
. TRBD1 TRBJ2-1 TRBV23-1 CASSQRTGTNEQFF TGCGCCAGCAGTCAACGGACAGGGACTAATGAGCAGTTCTTC
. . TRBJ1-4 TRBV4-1 CASSQDWNTGLWNEKLFF TGCGCCAGCAGCCAAGATTGGAATACAGGGCTTTGGAATGAAAAACTGTTTTTT
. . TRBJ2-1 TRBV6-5 CASIQGSEQFF TGTGCCAGCATACAGGGCAGTGAGCAGTTCTTC
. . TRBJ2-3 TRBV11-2 CASSSFPVGGGSTDTQYF TGTGCCAGCAGCTCTTTTCCCGTGGGAGGCGGGAGCACAGATACGCAGTATTTT
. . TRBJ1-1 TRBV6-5 CASSSWGDTEAFF TGTGCCAGCAGTTCTTGGGGAGACACTGAAGCTTTCTTT
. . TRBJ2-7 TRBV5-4 CASSAPAAPSYEQYF TGTGCCAGCAGCGCTCCTGCGGCCCCCTCCTACGAGCAGTACTTC
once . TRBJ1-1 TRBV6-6 CASSPTGNLGEAFF TGTGCCAGCAGCCCGACGGGTAACCTCGGCGAAGCTTTCTTT
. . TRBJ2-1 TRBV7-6 CASSLGHLGGFNEQFF TGTGCCAGCAGCTTAGGGCACTTAGGAGGGTTCAATGAGCAGTTCTTC
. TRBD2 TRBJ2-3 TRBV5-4 CASNPLRGGSGTDTQYF TGTGCCAGCAATCCACTTCGGGGGGGTAGCGGCACAGATACGCAGTATTTT
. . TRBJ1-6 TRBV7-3 CASSPQVNSPLHF TGTGCCAGCAGCCCACAGGTTAATTCACCCCTCCACTTT
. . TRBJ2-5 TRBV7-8 CASSLEYGRRVETQYF TGTGCCAGCAGCTTAGAATACGGCAGGCGAGTAGAGACCCAGTACTTC
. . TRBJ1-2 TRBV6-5 CASKGPQGGYTF TGTGCCAGCAAGGGGCCACAAGGTGGCTACACCTTC
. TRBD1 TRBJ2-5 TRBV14 CASSDWTGRETQYF TGTGCCAGCAGCGATTGGACAGGGCGGGAGACCCAGTACTTC
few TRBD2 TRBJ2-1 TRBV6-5 CASIPNAGAYNEQFF TGTGCCAGCATCCCAAACGCGGGAGCCTACAATGAGCAGTTCTTC
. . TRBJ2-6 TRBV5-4 CASSLAGISGANVLTF TGTGCCAGCAGCTTGGCAGGGATCTCTGGGGCCAACGTCCTGACTTTC
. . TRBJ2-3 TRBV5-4 CASSLGASAVLADTQYF TGTGCCAGCAGCTTGGGGGCCTCCGCTGTTCTGGCAGATACGCAGTATTTT
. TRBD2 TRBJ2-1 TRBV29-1 CSVDLGTSGMDEQFF TGCAGCGTTGACCTAGGGACTAGCGGGATGGATGAGCAGTTCTTC
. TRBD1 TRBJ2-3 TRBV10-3 CAIGQGESTDTQYF TGTGCCATCGGACAGGGGGAAAGCACAGATACGCAGTATTTT
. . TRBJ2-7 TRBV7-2 CASSGQSYEQYF TGTGCCAGCAGCGGACAGTCCTACGAGCAGTACTTC
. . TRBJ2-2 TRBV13 CASSPRLGRGNTGELFF TGTGCCAGCAGCCCCCGTTTGGGCAGGGGGAACACCGGGGAGCTGTTTTTT
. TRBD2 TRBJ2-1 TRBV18 CASSPYGRELSNEQFF TGTGCCAGCTCACCCTATGGGCGGGAGTTATCCAATGAGCAGTTCTTC
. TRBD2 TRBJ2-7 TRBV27 CASREWGRGGDTYEQYF TGTGCCAGCAGAGAGTGGGGGAGGGGAGGAGATACCTACGAGCAGTACTTC
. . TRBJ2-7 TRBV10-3 CAIRASVEQYF TGTGCCATCAGGGCTAGCGTGGAGCAGTACTTC
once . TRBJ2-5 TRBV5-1 CASSLAQGTQYF TGCGCCAGCAGCTTGGCCCAGGGGACCCAGTACTTC
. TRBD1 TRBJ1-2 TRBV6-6 CASSSPRTGVGYTF TGTGCCAGCAGTTCTCCTCGGACAGGGGTTGGCTACACCTTC
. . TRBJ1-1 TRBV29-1 CSVGGGRGGTEAFF TGCAGCGTTGGCGGCGGCAGGGGCGGCACTGAAGCTTTCTTT
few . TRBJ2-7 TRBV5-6 CASTLRGQGSNEQYF TGTGCCAGCACCCTGCGTGGGCAGGGCAGCAACGAGCAGTACTTC
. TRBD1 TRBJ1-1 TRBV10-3 CAISPGQLNTEAFF TGTGCCATCAGCCCGGGACAGTTAAACACTGAAGCTTTCTTT
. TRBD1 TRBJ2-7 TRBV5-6 CASSRDRTYEQYF TGTGCCAGCAGCAGGGACAGAACCTACGAGCAGTACTTC
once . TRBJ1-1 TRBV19 CASSKLDTPFEAFF TGTGCCAGTAGTAAACTAGACACACCTTTTGAAGCTTTCTTT
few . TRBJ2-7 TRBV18 CASSPPKGVYYEQYF TGTGCCAGCTCACCACCAAAGGGGGTTTATTACGAGCAGTACTTC
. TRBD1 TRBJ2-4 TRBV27 CASSSGTGENIQYF TGTGCCAGCAGTTCCGGGACAGGGGAAAACATTCAGTACTTC
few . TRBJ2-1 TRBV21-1 CASSKVKPGDLARNPEQFF TGTGCCAGCAGCAAAGTTAAGCCCGGCGATCTAGCGCGAAACCCCGAGCAGTTCTTC
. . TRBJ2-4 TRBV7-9 CASSIVTHREGKNIQYF TGTGCCAGCAGCATCGTAACCCACCGGGAAGGCAAAAACATTCAGTACTTC
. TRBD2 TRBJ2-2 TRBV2 CASRAGLAGTGELFF TGTGCCAGCAGGGCGGGACTAGCGGGAACCGGGGAGCTGTTTTTT
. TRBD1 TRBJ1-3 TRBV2 CASSDGVPGQGSGNTIYF TGTGCCAGCAGTGATGGGGTTCCGGGACAGGGGTCAGGAAACACCATATATTTT
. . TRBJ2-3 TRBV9 CASSVGASADTQYF TGTGCCAGCAGCGTAGGGGCTAGCGCAGATACGCAGTATTTT
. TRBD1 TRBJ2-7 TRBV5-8 CASRPTGGRFF TGTGCCAGCAGGCCCACAGGGGGCAGGTTCTTC
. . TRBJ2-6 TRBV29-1 CSGQAGANVLTF TGCAGCGGACAGGCTGGGGCCAACGTCCTGACTTTC
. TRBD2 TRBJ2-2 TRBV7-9 CASTPGRGNTGELFF TGTGCCAGCACCCCGGGGAGGGGGAACACCGGGGAGCTGTTTTTT
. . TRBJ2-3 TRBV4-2 CASSQGGLARTDTQYF TGTGCCAGCAGCCAAGGCGGGCTAGCTCGCACAGATACGCAGTATTTT